A selection of T cell receptor beta chains follows, all from one sample in a study of blood T cells in healthy people across ages. TCRdb reprocessed the 5' RACE reads via MiXCR and lists one record per CDR3 protein. Of about 1.5 million distinct CDR3 sequences listed, about 42% are singletons. Source material: blood. Source of these receptors: a woman younger than 35 in good health. The CDR3 runs from the conserved cysteine through the conserved F or W. D genes are given only for firm matches. Size values are once, few and many counts, or a class for expanded clones, and some rows have none.

- TRBJ2-5 - TRBV7-9 TGTGCCAGCAGCTTAGCTGTCCAGGGACAAATTCAGTACTTC CASSLAVQGQIQYF
- TRBJ1-6 - TRBV27 TGTGCCAGCAGTTTTTCGAGGGGAAACTCACCCCTCCACTTT CASSFSRGNSPLHF
TRBD1 TRBJ1-1 few TRBV6-2/TRBV6-3 TGTGCCAGCAGTCGTCCAGGGGGTACTGAAGCTTTCTTT CASSRPGGTEAFF
- TRBJ2-1 few TRBV4-3 TGCGCCAGCAGCCAAGAAGTGCGGTATGAGCAGTTCTTC CASSQEVRYEQFF
- TRBJ2-1 - TRBV3-1 TGTGCCAGCAGCGAAGACGGGGCACCTTACAATGAGCAGTTCTTC CASSEDGAPYNEQFF
- TRBJ1-4 few TRBV12-3/TRBV12-4 TGTGCCAGCAGTCCGACGGGGTGGGCAGCTAATGAAAAACTGTTTTTT CASSPTGWAANEKLFF
- TRBJ2-4 few TRBV28 TGTGCCAGCAGTTTGGAAGTCTTAGGCGGCAGAAGAAACCTAGCCAAAAACATTCAGTACTTC CASSLEVLGGRRNLAKNIQYF
- TRBJ1-1 few TRBV4-1 TGCGCCAGCAGCCACCCATTGTACGGGGAGAACACTGAAGCTTTCTTT CASSHPLYGENTEAFF
- TRBJ1-4 - TRBV5-1 TGCGCCAGCAGCTCCGGGACTCTGACAACTAATGAAAAACTGTTTTTT CASSSGTLTTNEKLFF
TRBD1 TRBJ2-7 - TRBV7-2 TGTGCCAGCAGCTCCCAAGGGACAGCTCTTTACGAGCAGTACTTC CASSSQGTALYEQYF
TRBD2 TRBJ2-5 - TRBV7-9 TGTGCCAGCAGCTTAGCGAGAAGTCTAGCGGCCCAAAAGACCCAGTACTTC CASSLARSLAAQKTQYF
- TRBJ2-1 - TRBV2 TGTGCCAGCAGCCCTAGACAGTACAATGAGCAGTTCTTC CASSPRQYNEQFF
- TRBJ2-1 - TRBV3-1 TGTGCCAGCAGCGCTATTTTTAGCGGCCCCTACAATGAGCAGTTCTTC CASSAIFSGPYNEQFF
- TRBJ1-1 - TRBV6-5 TGTGCCAGCAGTCCCATAGGGCGGAATGAAGCTTTCTTT CASSPIGRNEAFF
- TRBJ2-2 many TRBV29-1 TGCAGCGCTTCCTCAGGGTGGGGTATGACCGGGGAGCTGTTTTTT CSASSGWGMTGELFF
TRBD1 TRBJ2-5 - TRBV20-1 TGCAGTGCCTACCGGGACAGTCAAGAGACCCAGTACTTC CSAYRDSQETQYF
TRBD1 TRBJ1-1 - TRBV7-9 TGTGCCAGCAGCCGGGACAGGGGAATTGAAGCTTTCTTT CASSRDRGIEAFF
- TRBJ1-5 few TRBV12-3/TRBV12-4 TGTGCCAGCAGTTTGGACTTGTCTAGCAATCAGCCCCAGCATTTT CASSLDLSSNQPQHF
- TRBJ1-2 - TRBV20-1 TGCAGGTGTGAAGGGGACTATGGCTACACCTTC CRCEGDYGYTF
- TRBJ1-4 - TRBV5-5 TGTGCCAGCAGCTTGGACGGGGTTCCTAATGAAAAACTGTTTTTT CASSLDGVPNEKLFF
- TRBJ1-1 - TRBV20-1 TGCAGTGCTAGGGCTAGCCTTTGGGACACTGAAGCTTTCTTT CSARASLWDTEAFF
- TRBJ2-5 - TRBV4-3 TGCGCCAGCAGTCGATTCAGTGAGCAGTACTTC CASSRFSEQYF
- TRBJ2-1 once TRBV21-1 TGTGCCAGCAGCAGCATCCCGCTGGGGGACAGCAATGAGCAGTTCTTC CASSSIPLGDSNEQFF
- TRBJ2-5 - TRBV9 TGTGCCAGCAGCTCACGAGGGGGATGGGAGACCCAGTACTTC CASSSRGGWETQYF
- TRBJ1-2 - TRBV2 TGTGCCAGCACTACAGGGTCCGTGGTCGATGGCTACACCTTC CASTTGSVVDGYTF
TRBD1 TRBJ2-2 - TRBV20-1 TGCAGTGCTAGAACGGACAGGGGGCCCGAAAGTACCGGGGAGCTGTTTTTT CSARTDRGPESTGELFF
- TRBJ2-1 few TRBV4-1 TGCGCCAGCAGCCATCCTCTGTATGAGCAGTTCTTC CASSHPLYEQFF
- TRBJ1-1 - TRBV12-5 TGTGCTAGTGGCTATTGGGGCGAGACTGAAGCTTTCTTT CASGYWGETEAFF